These T cell receptor beta chains were read from a single sample in a study of blood T cell repertoires in COVID-19. Assay used: immunoSEQ multiplex PCR; TCRdb lists only in-frame clones, some missing. The repertoire consists of almost 300,000 clones, with approximately 89% occurring once and the leading ten covering around 10%. The sample comprised peripheral blood. The source of these receptors is a woman aged 25 to 39 with COVID-19, enrolled during active disease. Both conserved end residues are part of each CDR3. The order of the fields is CDR3 protein, J gene, V gene, clone size. Clone size is stated in some rows and not others, as once, few, many or a class when expanded.

CASSSAGTSTNEQFF,TRBJ2-1,TRBV28,.
CASSLREGFTEAFF,TRBJ1-1,TRBV5-1,.
CASSFGVHYEQYF,TRBJ2-7,TRBV28,.
CASSTGQGRQPQHF,TRBJ1-5,TRBV19,few
CASSVDMGGNSPLHF,TRBJ1-6,TRBV9,.
CASSIGEGGYGYTF,TRBJ1-2,TRBV19,.
CASSLGQGFDEQYF,TRBJ2-7,TRBV18,.
CAYGQGLGANVLTF,TRBJ2-6,TRBV30,.
CASSLGGGGSPLHF,TRBJ1-6,TRBV11-3,.
CASTGGGKPPYEQYF,TRBJ2-7,TRBV2,few
CATSDSRGETQYF,TRBJ2-5,TRBV24-1,.
CASARGDSSGNTIYF,TRBJ1-3,TRBV5-5,.
CASSPGAGYDTEAFF,TRBJ1-1,TRBV5-1,.
CASRAQNTEAFF,TRBJ1-1,TRBV27,.
CATSDFGTGADGELFF,TRBJ2-2,TRBV24-1,.
CASTGRASGYTF,TRBJ1-2,TRBV28,.
CASSYSVGVTVYGYTF,TRBJ1-2,TRBV6-5,.
CASSPLPGRLNTEAFF,TRBJ1-1,TRBV11-1,.
CASRLELDTQYF,TRBJ2-3,TRBV28,few
CASSPQGTGQETQYF,TRBJ2-5,TRBV10-2,.
CASSPGTGNTEAFF,TRBJ1-1,TRBV5-6,once
CATSDLKEDRRQNYEQYF,TRBJ2-7,TRBV24-1,.
CASSPRAYNEQFF,TRBJ2-1,TRBV7-2,once
CASSVIRGGLLSSYNEQFF,TRBJ2-1,TRBV6-2/TRBV6-3,.
CASSSQYYGYTF,TRBJ1-2,TRBV12-3/TRBV12-4,.
CATSRDRTGGQETQYF,TRBJ2-5,TRBV15,.
CATSAGGDYGYTF,TRBJ1-2,TRBV24-1,.
CASSIKGATNEKLFF,TRBJ1-4,TRBV19,few
CASSVGQGGWGGELFF,TRBJ2-2,TRBV2,.
CASSELGAGELFF,TRBJ2-2,TRBV10-2,.
CASGTRAETQYF,TRBJ2-5,TRBV2,.
CASSPMAASSYNEQFF,TRBJ2-1,TRBV18,.
CASRAYPDSNTEAFF,TRBJ1-1,TRBV6-4,once
CASSFGTGSSYEQYF,TRBJ2-7,TRBV19,once
CASGRGNRAPRADTQYF,TRBJ2-3,TRBV12-5,.
CASSRRPSSYNEQFF,TRBJ2-1,TRBV6-5,once
CASRAQAGGGETQYF,TRBJ2-5,TRBV2,.
CASSWTANTGELFF,TRBJ2-2,TRBV11-2,once
CATRTRGDEATDTQYF,TRBJ2-3,TRBV19,.
CASSSVSSEQYF,TRBJ2-7,TRBV7-9,.
CASSQLRGGQFF,TRBJ2-1,TRBV12-3/TRBV12-4,.
CASSPPGTPSRGGYTF,TRBJ1-2,TRBV28,once
CATGRDSNSPLHF,TRBJ1-6,TRBV10-3,.
CASSLEGGTEAFF,TRBJ1-1,TRBV11-3,.